This TCR beta chain was captured in a study of blood T cell repertoires in COVID-19. Study summary: In each case, the material was cDNA or gDNA derived from T cells, B-cell-depleted T cells, or PBMCs.

TCRdb's table, derived via immunoSEQ multiplex PCR, lists solely in-frame clones and lacks some. The profile shows about 190,000 clones, roughly 84% of them singletons. Germline V gene sequence: CDR1 GTSNPN, CDR2 SVGIG (reference sequence). J was trimmed by 1 base and V by 8 bases; bases with no gene match: 5. CDR3 size: 12 residues. This clonotype was sampled from a woman aged 40 to 50 who had recovered from COVID-19. V is TRBV30 and J is TRBJ2-7; the match to TRBD2 covers 7 bases. Specimen: peripheral blood. The CDR3 region is CAGASGSYEQYF. CDR3 sequence (DNA): TGTGCCGGGGCTAGCGGATCCTACGAGCAGTACTTC.